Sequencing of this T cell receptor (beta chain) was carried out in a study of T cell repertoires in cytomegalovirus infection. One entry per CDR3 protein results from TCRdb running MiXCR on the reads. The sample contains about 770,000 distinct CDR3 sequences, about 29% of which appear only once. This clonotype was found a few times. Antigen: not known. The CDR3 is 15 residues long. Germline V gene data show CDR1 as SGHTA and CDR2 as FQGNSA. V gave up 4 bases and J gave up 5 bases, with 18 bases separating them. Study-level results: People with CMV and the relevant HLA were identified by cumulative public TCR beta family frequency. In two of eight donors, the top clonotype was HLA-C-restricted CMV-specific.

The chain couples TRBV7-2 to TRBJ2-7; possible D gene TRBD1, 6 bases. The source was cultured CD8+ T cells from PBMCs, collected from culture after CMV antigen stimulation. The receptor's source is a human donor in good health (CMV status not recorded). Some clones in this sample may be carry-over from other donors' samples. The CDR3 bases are TGTGCCAGCAGCTCCTACACAGGGTGGCCCAACGAGCAGTACTTC. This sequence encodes CASSSYTGWPNEQYF.